This TCR beta chain was found in a study of neurological immune-mediated disorders. The sample holds many counts of this clonotype. Antigen unknown. The study's findings and limits: In HTLV-1-associated myelopathy, TCR clonal expansion was greatest, whereas multiple sclerosis had the least, falling below healthy controls.

V lost 5 bases to trimming and J lost 4 bases; unmatched junction nucleotides: 5. Germline V gives CDR1 SGHVS, CDR2 FQNEAQ. CDR3 length: 14 amino acids. 5'RACE with 10-nucleotide random UMIs generated the cDNA. TCRdb reanalysed the 5' RACE reads using MiXCR and keeps one entry per CDR3 protein. The sample lists 60,000 to 75,000 distinct CDR3 sequences; roughly 10% were seen once. Time point noted: longitudinal time-point 2. PBMCs numbering 2 million and stored at -80 C yielded the unsorted libraries. Sequencing used PBMCs. This clonotype was sampled from a man aged 30-40 years in good health. The rearrangement joins TRBV7-8 to TRBJ2-1; 7 bases match TRBD2. The CDR3 reads CASSAGVLYNEQFF. Written as DNA, the CDR3 is TGTGCCAGCAGCGCGGGGGTCCTATACAATGAGCAGTTCTTC.